This T cell receptor (beta chain) was retrieved from a study of T cells after yellow fever vaccination. About the study: For low cell numbers, libraries were made with SMART-Seq v4 Ultra Low Input.

The study's findings and limits: Abundant clonotypes from the bulk population could get into FACS-sorted repertoires as contaminants.

Each CDR3 protein is one row after TCRdb ran MiXCR on the 5' RACE reads. The sample contains about 340,000 distinct CDR3 sequences, around 3.9% of which appear only once. This clonotype came up a few times. As yet, its antigen is unknown. CDR1 and CDR2 from the germline V gene are SGHRS and YFSETQ. Trimming removed 7 bases from V and 8 bases from J, with 22 bases in between. The CDR3 is 15 residues long. Here the sequenced sample was PBMCs, taken 5 days after the yellow fever booster vaccination. This clonotype was sampled from a man aged 18 to 29 who received the YFV17D yellow fever vaccine. The J gene is TRBJ2-4, the V gene TRBV5-1; D might be TRBD2 (7 bases). As DNA, the CDR3 is TGCGCCAGCGGCCAAACGGGGGGCCGAAAAGACATTCAGTACTTC. Its translation is CASGQTGGRKDIQYF. The full variable domain, its missing parts supplied by reference TRBV5-1 and TRBJ2-4, is KAGVTQTPRYLIKTRGQQVTLSCSPISGHRSVSWYQQTPGQGLQFLFEYFSETQRNKGNFPGRFSGRQFSNSRSEMNVSTLELGDSALYLCASGQTGGRKDIQYFGAGTRLSVL.